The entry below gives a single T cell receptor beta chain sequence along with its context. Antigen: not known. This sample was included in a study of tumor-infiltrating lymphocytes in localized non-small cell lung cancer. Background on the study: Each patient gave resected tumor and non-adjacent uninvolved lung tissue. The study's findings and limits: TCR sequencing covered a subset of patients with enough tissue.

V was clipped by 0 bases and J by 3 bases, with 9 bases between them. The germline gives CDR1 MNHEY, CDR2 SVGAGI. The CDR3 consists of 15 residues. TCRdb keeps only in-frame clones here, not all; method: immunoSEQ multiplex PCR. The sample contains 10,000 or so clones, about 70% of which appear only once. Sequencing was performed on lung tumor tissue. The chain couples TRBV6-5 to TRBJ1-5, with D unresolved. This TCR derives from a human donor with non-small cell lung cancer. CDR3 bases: TGTGCCAGCAGTTACTCGTTACAGCTCAATCAGCCCCAGCATTTT. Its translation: CASSYSLQLNQPQHF.